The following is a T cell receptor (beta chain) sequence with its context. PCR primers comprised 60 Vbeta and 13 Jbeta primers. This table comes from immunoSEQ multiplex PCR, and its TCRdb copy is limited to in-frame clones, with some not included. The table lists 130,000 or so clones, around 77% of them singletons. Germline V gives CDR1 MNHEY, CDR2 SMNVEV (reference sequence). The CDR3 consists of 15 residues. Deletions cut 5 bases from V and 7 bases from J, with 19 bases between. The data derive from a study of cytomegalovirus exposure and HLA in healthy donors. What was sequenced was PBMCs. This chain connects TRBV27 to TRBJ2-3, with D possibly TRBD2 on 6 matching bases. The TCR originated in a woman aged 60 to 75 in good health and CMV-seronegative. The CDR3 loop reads CASSLRLTGDHTQYF. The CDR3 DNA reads TGTGCCAGCAGTCTCCGGTTGACGGGGGACCATACGCAGTATTTT.